One and the same sample provided the 23 T cell receptor beta chains below, sequenced in a study of vaccination and CD4 T cells after COVID-19. For these receptors, no antigen is known. An Oncomine TCR Beta short-read assay was used to sequence the DNA from cultured CD4+ T cells. TCRdb reprocessed the PCR reads via MiXCR and lists one record per CDR3 protein. Of 13,000 or so distinct CDR3 sequences listed, roughly 79% were seen once; the top ten hold around 30%. The treatment was: approximately 9-day PBMC culture with coronavirus spike peptide pools or control peptides (ViraFEST assay). Sequencing input: CD4+ T cells from blood, cultured in vitro. These receptors were obtained from a human donor who had recovered from COVID-19.

This chain uses TRBV27 with TRBJ1-4, with D unresolved. V was shortened by 5 bases and J by 2 bases, with 12 bases between the two germline ends. The germline CDR1 and CDR2 sequences are MNHEY and SMNVEV (reference sequence). CDR3 size: 15 residues. CDR3 nucleotides: TGTGCCAGCAGTCCCAGACTGACGACTAATGAAAAACTGTTTTTT. Protein product: CASSPRLTTNEKLFF.

The chain uses TRBV15 and TRBJ2-1; D is uncertain. This CDR3 comprises 17 residues. V was trimmed by 0 bases and J by 0 bases, leaving 12 bases between them. The germline CDR1 and CDR2 sequences are LNHNV and YYDKDF (reference sequence). In nucleotides, the CDR3 is TGTGCCACCAGCAGAGAGGCCCGATCAAGCTCCTACAATGAGCAGTTCTTC. It codes for CATSREARSSSYNEQFF.

The rearrangement joins TRBV28 to TRBJ2-7, with TRBD2 matching 8 bases. The ends lost 8 bases at V and 3 bases at J; junction bases unmatched: 6. Germline V gives CDR1 MDHEN, CDR2 SYDVKM. The CDR3 is 13 amino acids. CDR3 nucleotide sequence: TGTGCCAGCGTCCGGGGGGGCAGCTACGAGCAGTACTTC. As protein: CASVRGGSYEQYF. Full variable domain (rest looked up from reference TRBV28 and TRBJ2-7): DVKVTQSSRYLVKRTGEKVFLECVQDMDHENMFWYRQDPGLGLRLIYFSYDVKMKEKGDIPEGYSVSREKKERFSLILESASTNQTSMYLCASVRGGSYEQYFGPGTRLTVT.

This rearrangement joins TRBV6-1 to TRBJ2-2; 8 bases are a match to TRBD1. The CDR3 consists of 15 residues. Germline trimming cut 7 bases from V and 2 bases from J; bases unmatched to any gene: 6. The germline V gene encodes CDR1 MNHNS and CDR2 SASEGT. CDR3 nucleotide sequence: TGTGCCAGCAAAGACAGGGGCATTAACACCGGGGAGCTGTTTTTT. Amino acid sequence: CASKDRGINTGELFF.

The chain employs TRBV6-1 and TRBJ2-7; 7 bases fit TRBD1. The germline V gene has CDR1 MNHNS and CDR2 SASEGT. V lost 7 bases to trimming and J lost 2 bases; unmatched junction nucleotides: 8. This CDR3 spans 14 amino acids. The CDR3 here is CASIITGVTYEQYF. CDR3 bases: TGTGCCAGCATCATAACAGGGGTCACCTACGAGCAGTACTTC.

V and J are TRBV28 and TRBJ2-1; D is unresolved. Trimming removed 5 bases at V and 10 bases at J, with 15 bases between. The CDR3 extends over 13 amino acids. Germline-derived CDR1 and CDR2 are MDHEN and SYDVKM. The CDR3 here is CASSPPWWVEQFF. The CDR3 bases are TGTGCCAGCAGTCCCCCTTGGTGGGTGGAGCAGTTCTTC.

The rearrangement links TRBV6-1 to TRBJ1-5, with D uncertain. CDR3 length equals 12 residues. V lost 7 bases to trimming and J lost 5 bases, with 9 bases between them. From germline, CDR1 is MNHNS and CDR2 SASEGT. This CDR3 is CASTILDQPQHF. The CDR3 DNA reads as TGTGCCAGCACCATACTGGATCAGCCCCAGCATTTT.

The chain joins TRBV20-1 to TRBJ2-3; 8 nucleotides align to TRBD2. From germline, CDR1 is DFQATT and CDR2 SNEGSKA (reference sequence). The V gene end was trimmed by 6 bases and the J gene end by 2 bases; junction bases not matched to a gene: 7. The CDR3 spans 14 residues. The CDR3 DNA reads TGCAGTGCCCGTAGCGGGGCTAACACAGATACGCAGTATTTT. Translated: CSARSGANTDTQYF.

The chain joins TRBV20-1 to TRBJ2-4; the match to TRBD1 covers 7 bases. The CDR3 totals 18 residues. J was trimmed by 1 base and V by 1 base; bases with no gene match: 13. Germline CDR1 and CDR2: DFQATT and SNEGSKA (reference sequence). The DNA of the CDR3 is TGCAGTGCTAGAGCGGAGACAGGGACAGAGAGGGCCAAAAACATTCAGTACTTC. This gives the protein CSARAETGTERAKNIQYF.

This clonotype was picked up a small number of times. The chain employs TRBV7-2 and TRBJ1-2; D uncertain. Trimming removed 5 bases from V and 0 bases from J, with 7 bases in between. In germline, CDR1 is SGHTA, CDR2 FQGNSA. The CDR3 runs to 13 residues. CDR3 loop: CASSPWANYGYTF. As DNA, the CDR3 is TGTGCCAGCAGCCCGTGGGCTAACTATGGCTACACCTTC.

This chain links TRBV20-1 with TRBJ2-2, with 9 bases that match TRBD2. This CDR3 has 15 residues. The V segment lost 3 bases and the J segment 4 bases; nucleotides outside the gene matches: 6. Germline V gene sequence: CDR1 DFQATT, CDR2 SNEGSKA (reference sequence). The CDR3 DNA reads TGCAGTGCTAGTTTCGAGCGGGAGGCCACCGGGGAGCTGTTTTTT. It codes for CSASFEREATGELFF.

The gene calls are TRBV28 and TRBJ1-5; D unresolved. In germline, CDR1 is MDHEN, CDR2 SYDVKM. Trimming removed 2 bases at V and 15 bases at J, with 14 bases between. The CDR3 extends over 12 amino acids. For the CDR3, the DNA is TGTGCCAGCAGTTTAGGGCCGCGAATACGGCATTTT. The encoded protein is CASSLGPRIRHF.

The CDR3 reads CASSYQDGWLSMNGYTF. CDR3 DNA sequence: TGCGCCAGCAGCTACCAAGACGGTTGGCTCTCTATGAATGGCTACACCTTC. The chain has TRBV5-1 and TRBJ1-2, with D hard to call. Deletions cut 3 bases from V and 6 bases from J, with 24 bases between. Germline lookup yields CDR1 SGHRS and CDR2 YFSETQ. There are 17 residues in the CDR3. The full variable domain, in which reference TRBV5-1 and TRBJ1-2 provide the parts outside the CDR3, is KAGVTQTPRYLIKTRGQQVTLSCSPISGHRSVSWYQQTPGQGLQFLFEYFSETQRNKGNFPGRFSGRQFSNSRSEMNVSTLELGDSALYLCASSYQDGWLSMNGYTFGSGTRLTVV.

This clonotype was observed a handful of times. The chain is built from TRBV20-1 and TRBJ1-5; the match to TRBD1 covers 8 bases. The CDR3 covers 15 residues. Germline lookup yields CDR1 DFQATT and CDR2 SNEGSKA (reference sequence). J was trimmed by 3 bases and V by 5 bases; bases with no gene match: 9. The CDR3 DNA reads TGCAGTGCTCATTCACAGGGGGGTCCCAATCAGCCCCAGCATTTT. It encodes CSAHSQGGPNQPQHF.

CDR3 in amino acids: CASKGRGDSSTDTQYF. DNA for the CDR3: TGTGCCAGTAAGGGACGAGGGGACTCTAGCACAGATACGCAGTATTTT. The J gene is TRBJ2-3, the V gene TRBV19; the D gene is possibly TRBD2 (6 bases). Germline V gene lookup returns CDR1 LNHDA and CDR2 SQIVND (reference sequence). V was shortened by 7 bases and J by 0 bases, with 17 bases between the two germline ends. CDR3 length: 16 amino acids.

This clonotype came up once. This chain joins TRBV20-1 and TRBJ2-5, with TRBD2 matching 11 bases. Germline assignment: CDR1 DFQATT and CDR2 SNEGSKA (reference sequence). The J segment lost 5 bases and the V segment lost 6 bases, leaving 11 bases of the junction unmatched. This CDR3 is 15 amino acids long. The CDR3 reads CSAWELAGVGETQYF. The CDR3 DNA reads TGCAGTGCCTGGGAACTAGCGGGAGTGGGGGAGACCCAGTACTTC.

The V gene is TRBV6-5, the J gene TRBJ2-7; no clear D gene. The V gene's germline CDR1 is MNHEY and CDR2 SVGAGI. This CDR3 spans 14 amino acids. Trimming took off 2 bases at V and 3 bases at J, with 11 bases between the two ends. The CDR3: CASSYALSGYEQYF. The CDR3 DNA reads as TGTGCCAGCAGTTACGCCCTTTCGGGCTACGAGCAGTACTTC.

This clonotype was seen only a few times. The chain combines TRBV27 with TRBJ2-5; 10 positions agree with TRBD1. The J segment lost 3 bases and the V segment lost 4 bases, leaving 5 bases of the junction unmatched. Germline V CDR1 and CDR2: MNHEY, SMNVEV (reference sequence). CDR3 length: 15 amino acids. The CDR3 DNA reads as TGTGCCAGCAGTTCCCGGGACAGGGGAGAAGAGACCCAGTACTTC. This sequence encodes CASSSRDRGEETQYF.

The chain recombines TRBV6-1 with TRBJ2-7; 9 bases line up with TRBD2. The CDR3 contains 14 residues. Germline V gene lookup returns CDR1 MNHNS and CDR2 SASEGT. The V gene end was trimmed by 5 bases and the J gene end by 4 bases; junction bases not matched to a gene: 6. The CDR3 region has the DNA TGTGCCAGCAGTCGACTAGCGGTGACTTACGAGCAGTACTTC. The encoded protein is CASSRLAVTYEQYF.

This rearrangement joins TRBV10-2 to TRBJ1-6; D is undetermined. This CDR3 region has 14 residues. Trimming stripped 7 bases from V and 6 bases from J, with 13 bases between. Germline assignment: CDR1 WSHSY and CDR2 SAAADI. The CDR3 sequence: CASTTSGINSPLHF. CDR3 in DNA: TGCGCCAGCACTACTTCCGGGATTAATTCACCCCTCCACTTT.

The chain recombines TRBV6-2 or TRBV6-3 with TRBJ2-1; 7 bases match TRBD2. The CDR3 runs to 12 residues. Trimming removed 4 bases from V and 9 bases from J; junction bases left unmatched: 3. Per the germline V gene, CDR1 is MNHEY and CDR2 is SVGEGT. CDR3 DNA sequence: TGTGCCAGCAGTTGGACTAGGGGTGAGCAGTTCTTC. Translating it yields CASSWTRGEQFF.

The rearrangement uses TRBV7-9 and TRBJ1-1, with 9 nucleotides matching TRBD1. Germline V lookup: CDR1 SEHNR, CDR2 FQNEAQ (reference sequence). V lost 11 bases, J lost 5 bases, and 15 bases stayed unmatched. This CDR3 contains 15 residues. Here the CDR3 reads CAAGYRGRGATEAFF. The CDR3 bases are TGTGCCGCTGGGTACAGGGGGCGCGGAGCAACTGAAGCTTTCTTT.

V is TRBV10-3 and J is TRBJ2-3; tentatively, D is TRBD2 (6 bases). The CDR3 contains 15 residues. Trimming took 3 bases from V and 4 from J, leaving 14 bases between them. Germline V gene sequence: CDR1 ENHRY, CDR2 SYGVKD. CDR3 sequence: CAISERGNMADTQYF. The CDR3 nucleotides read TGTGCCATCAGTGAACGCGGGAATATGGCAGATACGCAGTATTTT.